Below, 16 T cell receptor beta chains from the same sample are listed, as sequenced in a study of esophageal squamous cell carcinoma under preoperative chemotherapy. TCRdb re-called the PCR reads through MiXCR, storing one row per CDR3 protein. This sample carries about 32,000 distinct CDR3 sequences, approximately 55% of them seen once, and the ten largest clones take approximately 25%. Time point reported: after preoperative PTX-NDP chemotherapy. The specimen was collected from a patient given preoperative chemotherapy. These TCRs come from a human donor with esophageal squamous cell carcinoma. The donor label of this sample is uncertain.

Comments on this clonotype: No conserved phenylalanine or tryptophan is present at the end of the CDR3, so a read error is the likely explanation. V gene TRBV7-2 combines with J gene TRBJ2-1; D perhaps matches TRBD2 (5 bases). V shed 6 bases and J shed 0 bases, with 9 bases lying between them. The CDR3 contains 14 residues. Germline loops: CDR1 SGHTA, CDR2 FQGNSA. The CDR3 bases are TGTGCCAGCAGTAGCGATCGCTCCTACAATGAGCAGTTCCCC. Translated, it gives CASSSDRSYNEQFP.

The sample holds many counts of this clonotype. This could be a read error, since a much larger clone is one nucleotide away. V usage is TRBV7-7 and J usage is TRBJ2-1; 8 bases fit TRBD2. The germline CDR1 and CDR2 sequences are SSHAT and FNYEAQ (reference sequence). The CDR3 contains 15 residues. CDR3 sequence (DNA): TGTGCTAGCAGCGTTAGGGACGGGGGGGGAGAGACCCAGTTCTTC. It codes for CASSVRDGGGETQFF.

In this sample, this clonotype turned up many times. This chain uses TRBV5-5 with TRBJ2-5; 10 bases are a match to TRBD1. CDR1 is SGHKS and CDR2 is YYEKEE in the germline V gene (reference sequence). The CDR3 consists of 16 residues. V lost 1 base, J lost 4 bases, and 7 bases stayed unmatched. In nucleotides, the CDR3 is TGTGCCAGCAGCTTGATAGGAGACAGGGGGCGAGAGACCCAGTACTTC. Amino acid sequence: CASSLIGDRGRETQYF.

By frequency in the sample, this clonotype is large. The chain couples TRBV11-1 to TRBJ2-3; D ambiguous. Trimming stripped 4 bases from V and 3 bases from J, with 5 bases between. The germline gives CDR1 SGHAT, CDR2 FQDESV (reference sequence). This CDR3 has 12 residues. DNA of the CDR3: TGTGCCAGCAGCTCTTATACAGATACGCAGTATTTT. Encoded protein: CASSSYTDTQYF. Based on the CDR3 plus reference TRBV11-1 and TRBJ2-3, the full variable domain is EAEVAQSPRYKITEKSQAVAFWCDPISGHATLYWYRQILGQGPELLVQFQDESVVDDSQLPKDRFSAERLKGVDSTLKIQPAELGDSAMYLCASSSYTDTQYFGPGTRLTVL.

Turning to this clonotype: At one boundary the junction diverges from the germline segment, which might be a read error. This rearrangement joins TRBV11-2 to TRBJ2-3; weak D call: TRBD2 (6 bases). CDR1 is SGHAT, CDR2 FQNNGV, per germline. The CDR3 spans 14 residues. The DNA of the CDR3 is TGTGCCAGCAGGGGGCGGGGAGCCCAGGACACGCAGTACTTT. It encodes CASRGRGAQDTQYF.

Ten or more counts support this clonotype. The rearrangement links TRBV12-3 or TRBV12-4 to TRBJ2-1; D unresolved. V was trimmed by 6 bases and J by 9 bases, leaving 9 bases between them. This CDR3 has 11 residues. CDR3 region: CASSLYGEQFF. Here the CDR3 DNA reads TGTGCCAGCAGCTTATACGGTGAGCAGTTCTTC.

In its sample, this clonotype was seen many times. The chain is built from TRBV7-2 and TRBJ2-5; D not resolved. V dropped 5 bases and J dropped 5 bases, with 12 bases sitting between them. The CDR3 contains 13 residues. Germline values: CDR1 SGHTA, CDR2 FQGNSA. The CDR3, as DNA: TGTGCCAGCAGCCCGACCTGGGTGGAGACCCAGTACTTC. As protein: CASSPTWVETQYF.

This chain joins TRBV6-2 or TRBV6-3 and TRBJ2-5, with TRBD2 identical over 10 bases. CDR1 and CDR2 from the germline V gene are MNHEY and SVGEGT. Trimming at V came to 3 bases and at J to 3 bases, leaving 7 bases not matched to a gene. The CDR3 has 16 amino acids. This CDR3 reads CASSYRLAGAEETQYF. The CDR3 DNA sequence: TGTGCCAGCAGTTATAGGCTAGCGGGGGCTGAAGAGACCCAGTACTTC.

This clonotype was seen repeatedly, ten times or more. DNA of the CDR3: TGTGCCAGCAGGGGGGACAGGGGGCCGGCTGAGCAGTTCTTC. Protein sequence: CASRGDRGPAEQFF. J is TRBJ2-1 and V is TRBV27, with 12 bases lining up with TRBD1. Germline loops: CDR1 MNHEY, CDR2 SMNVEV (reference sequence). The CDR3 has 14 amino acids. V trimming: 6 bases; J trimming: 9 bases; junction bases outside the gene matches: 6.

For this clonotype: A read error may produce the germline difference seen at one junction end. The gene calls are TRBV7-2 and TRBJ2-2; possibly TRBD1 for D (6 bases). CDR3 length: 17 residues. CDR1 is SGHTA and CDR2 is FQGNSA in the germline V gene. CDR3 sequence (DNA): TGTGCCAGCAGCTTGGGGGCCGAGGCCCTAAAATCCGAGGCGCTGTATTTT. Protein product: CASSLGAEALKSEALYF.

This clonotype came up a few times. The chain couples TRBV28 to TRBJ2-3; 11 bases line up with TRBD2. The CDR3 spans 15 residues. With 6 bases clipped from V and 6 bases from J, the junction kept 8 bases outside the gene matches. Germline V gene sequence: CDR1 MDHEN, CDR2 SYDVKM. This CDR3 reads CASSRLAGFPDTQYF. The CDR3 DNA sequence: TGTGCCAGCAGCAGACTAGCGGGGTTTCCTGATACGCAGTATTTT.

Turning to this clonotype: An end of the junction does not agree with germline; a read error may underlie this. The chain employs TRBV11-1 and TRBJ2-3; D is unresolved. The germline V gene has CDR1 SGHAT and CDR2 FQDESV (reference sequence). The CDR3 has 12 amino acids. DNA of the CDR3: TGTCCCGGCGGCTTGAACACAGATACCCAGTATTTC. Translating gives CPGGLNTDTQYF.

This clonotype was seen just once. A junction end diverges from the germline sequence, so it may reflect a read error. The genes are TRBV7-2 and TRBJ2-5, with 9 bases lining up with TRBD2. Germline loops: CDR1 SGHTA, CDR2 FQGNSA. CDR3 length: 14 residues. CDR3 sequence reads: CAGSGGRGPETQYF. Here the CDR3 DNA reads TGTGCGGGCAGCGGGGGGCGTGGCCCAGAGACGCAGTACTTC.

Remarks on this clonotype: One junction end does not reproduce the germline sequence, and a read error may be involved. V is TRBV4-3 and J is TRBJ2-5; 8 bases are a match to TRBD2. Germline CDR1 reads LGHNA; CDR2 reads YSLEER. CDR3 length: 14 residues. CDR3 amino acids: CASSRGGGTDTQYF. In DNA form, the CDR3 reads TGCGCGAGCAGCCGGGGGGGGGGAACAGATACGCAGTACTTT.

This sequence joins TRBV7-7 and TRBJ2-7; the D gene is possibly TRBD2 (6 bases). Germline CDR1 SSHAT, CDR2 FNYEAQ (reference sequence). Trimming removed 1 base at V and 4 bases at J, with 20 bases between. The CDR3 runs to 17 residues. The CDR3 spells CASSLVVGGAGWYEQYF. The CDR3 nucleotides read TGTGCCAGCAGCTTAGTGGTAGGAGGGGCGGGGTGGTACGAGCAGTACTTC.

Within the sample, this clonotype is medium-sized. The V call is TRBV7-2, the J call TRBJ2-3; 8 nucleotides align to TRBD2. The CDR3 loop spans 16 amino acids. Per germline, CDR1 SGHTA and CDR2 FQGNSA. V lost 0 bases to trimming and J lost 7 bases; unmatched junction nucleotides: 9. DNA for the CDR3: TGTGCCAGCAGCTTAGCTTCGGGGGGGGCCGTTAATACGCAGTATTTT. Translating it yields CASSLASGGAVNTQYF.